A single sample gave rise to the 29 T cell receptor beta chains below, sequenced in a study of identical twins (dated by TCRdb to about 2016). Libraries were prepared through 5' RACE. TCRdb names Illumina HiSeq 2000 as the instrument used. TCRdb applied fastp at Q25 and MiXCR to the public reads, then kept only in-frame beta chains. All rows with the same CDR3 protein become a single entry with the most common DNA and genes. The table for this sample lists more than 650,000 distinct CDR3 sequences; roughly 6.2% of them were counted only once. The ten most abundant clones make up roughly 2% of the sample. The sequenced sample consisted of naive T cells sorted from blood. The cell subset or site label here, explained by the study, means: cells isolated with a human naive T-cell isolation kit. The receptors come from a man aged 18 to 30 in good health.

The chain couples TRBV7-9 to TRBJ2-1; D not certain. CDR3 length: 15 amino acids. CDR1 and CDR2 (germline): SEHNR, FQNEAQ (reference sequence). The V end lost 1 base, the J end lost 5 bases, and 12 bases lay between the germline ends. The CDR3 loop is CASSLGFEGNNEQFF. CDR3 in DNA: TGTGCCAGCAGCTTAGGTTTCGAAGGGAACAATGAGCAGTTCTTC.

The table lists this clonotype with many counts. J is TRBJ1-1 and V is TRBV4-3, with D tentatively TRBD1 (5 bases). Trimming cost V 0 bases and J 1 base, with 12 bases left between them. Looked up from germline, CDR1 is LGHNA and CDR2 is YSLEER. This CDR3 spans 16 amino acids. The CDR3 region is CASSQDAAGTNTEAFF. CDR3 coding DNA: TGCGCCAGCAGCCAAGACGCTGCCGGGACGAACACTGAAGCTTTCTTT.

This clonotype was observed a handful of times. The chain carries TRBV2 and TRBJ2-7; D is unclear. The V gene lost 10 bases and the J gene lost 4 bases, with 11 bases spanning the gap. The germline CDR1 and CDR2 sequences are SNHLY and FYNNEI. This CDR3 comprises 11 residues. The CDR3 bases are TGTGCCATCAAGGACGAATACGAGCAGTACTTC. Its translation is CAIKDEYEQYF.

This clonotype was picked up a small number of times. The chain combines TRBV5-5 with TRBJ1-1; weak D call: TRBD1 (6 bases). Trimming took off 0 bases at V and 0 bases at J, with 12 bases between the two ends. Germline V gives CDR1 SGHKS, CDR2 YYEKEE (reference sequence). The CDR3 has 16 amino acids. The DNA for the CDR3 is TGTGCCAGCAGCTTGGTGGGGGACACGATGAACACTGAAGCTTTCTTT. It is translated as CASSLVGDTMNTEAFF.

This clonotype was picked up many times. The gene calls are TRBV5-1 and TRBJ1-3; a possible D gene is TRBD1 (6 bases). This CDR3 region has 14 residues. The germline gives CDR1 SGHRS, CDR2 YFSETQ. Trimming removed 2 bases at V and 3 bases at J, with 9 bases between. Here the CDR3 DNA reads TGCGCCAGCAGCTTAGGGGGAGATGGAAACACCATATATTTT. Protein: CASSLGGDGNTIYF.

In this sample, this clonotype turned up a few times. DNA for the CDR3: TGTGCCACCAGTGATTTGGGGACAGGGAAGGGCTACAATGAGCAGTTCTTC. Amino acids: CATSDLGTGKGYNEQFF. This rearrangement joins TRBV24-1 to TRBJ2-1, with 9 positions matching TRBD1. Germline V gives CDR1 KGHDR, CDR2 SFDVKD. The CDR3 length is 17 residues. V shed 0 bases and J 3 bases; nucleotides not matched to a gene: 5.

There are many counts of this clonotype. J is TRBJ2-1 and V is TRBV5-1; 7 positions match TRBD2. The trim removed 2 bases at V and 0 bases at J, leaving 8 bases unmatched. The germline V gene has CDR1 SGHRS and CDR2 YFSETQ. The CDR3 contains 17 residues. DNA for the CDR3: TGCGCCAGCAGCTTTTATCGAGCGGGAACCTCCTACAATGAGCAGTTCTTC. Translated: CASSFYRAGTSYNEQFF. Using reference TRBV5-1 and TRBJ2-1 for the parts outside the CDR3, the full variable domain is KAGVTQTPRYLIKTRGQQVTLSCSPISGHRSVSWYQQTPGQGLQFLFEYFSETQRNKGNFPGRFSGRQFSNSRSEMNVSTLELGDSALYLCASSFYRAGTSYNEQFFGPGTRLTVL.

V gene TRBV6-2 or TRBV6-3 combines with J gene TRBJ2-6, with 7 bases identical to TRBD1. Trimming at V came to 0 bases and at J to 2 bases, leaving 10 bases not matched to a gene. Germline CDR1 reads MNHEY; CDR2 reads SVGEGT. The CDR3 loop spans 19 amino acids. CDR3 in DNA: TGTGCCAGCAGTTACTCGAATACACAGGGGTATCCTGGGGCCAACGTCCTGACTTTC. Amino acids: CASSYSNTQGYPGANVLTF.

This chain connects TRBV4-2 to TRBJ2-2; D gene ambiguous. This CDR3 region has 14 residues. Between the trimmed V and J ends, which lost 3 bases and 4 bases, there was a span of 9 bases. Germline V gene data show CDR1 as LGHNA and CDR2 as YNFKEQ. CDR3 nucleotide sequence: TGTGCCAGCAGCCACCAGACGGCCACCGGGGAGCTGTTTTTT. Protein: CASSHQTATGELFF.

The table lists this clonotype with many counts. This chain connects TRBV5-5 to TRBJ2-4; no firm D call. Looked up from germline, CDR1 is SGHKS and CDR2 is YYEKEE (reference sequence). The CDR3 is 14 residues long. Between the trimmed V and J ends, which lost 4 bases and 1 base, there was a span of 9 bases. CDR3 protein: CASSTRDAKNIQYF. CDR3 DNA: TGTGCCAGCAGCACCAGAGATGCCAAAAACATTCAGTACTTC.

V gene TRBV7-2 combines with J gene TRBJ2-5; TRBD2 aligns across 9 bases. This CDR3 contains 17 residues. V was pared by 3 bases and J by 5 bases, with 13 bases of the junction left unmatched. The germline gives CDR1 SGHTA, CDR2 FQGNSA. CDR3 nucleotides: TGTGCCAGCAGCTTGAGGGCCCTCCGGACTAGCGTGGAGACCCAGTACTTC. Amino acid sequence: CASSLRALRTSVETQYF. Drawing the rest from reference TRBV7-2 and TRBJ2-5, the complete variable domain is GAGVSQSPSNKVTEKGKDVELRCDPISGHTALYWYRQSLGQGLEFLIYFQGNSAPDKSGLPSDRFSAERTGGSVSTLTIQRTQQEDSAVYLCASSLRALRTSVETQYFGPGTRLLVL.

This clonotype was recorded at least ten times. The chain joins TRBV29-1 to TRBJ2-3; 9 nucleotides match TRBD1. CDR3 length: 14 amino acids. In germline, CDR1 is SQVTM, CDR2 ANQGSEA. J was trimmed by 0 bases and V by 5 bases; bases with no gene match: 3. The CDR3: CSVRQGVSTDTQYF. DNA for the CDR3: TGCAGCGTTAGACAGGGGGTTAGCACAGATACGCAGTATTTT.

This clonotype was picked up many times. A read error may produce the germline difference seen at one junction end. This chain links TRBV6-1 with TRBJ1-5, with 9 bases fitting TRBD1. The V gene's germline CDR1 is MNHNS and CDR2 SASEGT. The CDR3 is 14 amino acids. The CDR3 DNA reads TGCGCCAGCAGCGGGACAGGGAGCAATCAGCCCCAGCATTTT. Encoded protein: CASSGTGSNQPQHF.

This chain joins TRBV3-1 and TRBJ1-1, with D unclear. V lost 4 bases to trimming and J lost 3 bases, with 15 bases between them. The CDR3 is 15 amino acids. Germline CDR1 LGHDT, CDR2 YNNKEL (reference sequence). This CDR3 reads CASSRQLSRDTEAFF. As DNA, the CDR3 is TGTGCCAGCAGCCGGCAGCTCTCCCGGGACACTGAAGCTTTCTTT.

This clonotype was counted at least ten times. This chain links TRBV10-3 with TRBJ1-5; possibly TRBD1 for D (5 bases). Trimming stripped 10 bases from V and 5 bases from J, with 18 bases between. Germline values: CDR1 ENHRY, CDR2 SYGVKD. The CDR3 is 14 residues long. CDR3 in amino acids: CATQDGGEDQPQHF. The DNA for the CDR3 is TGTGCCACCCAGGACGGAGGGGAGGATCAGCCCCAGCATTTT.

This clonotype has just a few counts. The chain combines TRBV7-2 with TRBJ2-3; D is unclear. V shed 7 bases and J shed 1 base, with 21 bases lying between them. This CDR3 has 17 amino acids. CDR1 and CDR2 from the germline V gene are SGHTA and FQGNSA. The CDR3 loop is CASTLGSGRWGTDTQYF. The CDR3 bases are TGTGCCAGCACTTTAGGCTCCGGGCGTTGGGGCACAGATACGCAGTATTTT.

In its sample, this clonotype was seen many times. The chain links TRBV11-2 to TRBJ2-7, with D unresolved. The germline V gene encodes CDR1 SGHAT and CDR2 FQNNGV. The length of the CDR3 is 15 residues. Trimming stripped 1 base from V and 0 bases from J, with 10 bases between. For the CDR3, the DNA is TGTGCCAGCAGCTTAGGGGGTGGCAGCTCCTACGAGCAGTACGTC. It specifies CASSLGGGSSYEQYV.

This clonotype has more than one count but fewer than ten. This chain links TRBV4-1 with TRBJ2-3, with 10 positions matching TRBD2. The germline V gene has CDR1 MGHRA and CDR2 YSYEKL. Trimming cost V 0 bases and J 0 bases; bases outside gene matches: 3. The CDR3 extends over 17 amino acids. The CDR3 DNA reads TGCGCCAGCAGCCAAGATTTGACTAGCGGGAGCACAGATACGCAGTATTTT. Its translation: CASSQDLTSGSTDTQYF.

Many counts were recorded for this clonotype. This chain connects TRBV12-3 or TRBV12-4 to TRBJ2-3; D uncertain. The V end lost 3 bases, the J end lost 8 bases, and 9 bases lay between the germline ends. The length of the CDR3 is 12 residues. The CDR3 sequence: CASSFDSGTQYF. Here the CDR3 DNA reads TGTGCCAGCAGTTTCGACTCGGGTACGCAGTATTTT.

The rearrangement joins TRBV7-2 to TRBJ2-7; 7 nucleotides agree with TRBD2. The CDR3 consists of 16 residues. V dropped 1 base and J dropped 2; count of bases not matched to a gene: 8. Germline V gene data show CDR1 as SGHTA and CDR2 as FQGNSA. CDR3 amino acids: CASSLGSWTRTYEQYF. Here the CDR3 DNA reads TGTGCCAGCAGCTTAGGATCATGGACTAGGACCTACGAGCAGTACTTC.

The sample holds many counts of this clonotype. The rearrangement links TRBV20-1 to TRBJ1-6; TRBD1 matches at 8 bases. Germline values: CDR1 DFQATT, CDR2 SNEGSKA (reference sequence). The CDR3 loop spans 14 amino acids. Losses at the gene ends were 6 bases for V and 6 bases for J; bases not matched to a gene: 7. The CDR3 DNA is TGCAGTGCACAGACAGGGGATCGTAATTCACCCCTCCACTTT. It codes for CSAQTGDRNSPLHF.

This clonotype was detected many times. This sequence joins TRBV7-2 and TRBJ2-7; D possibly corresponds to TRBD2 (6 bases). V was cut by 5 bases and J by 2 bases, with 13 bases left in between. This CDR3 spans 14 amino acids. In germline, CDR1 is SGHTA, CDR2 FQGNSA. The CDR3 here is CASSRGTATYEQYF. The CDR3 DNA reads TGTGCCAGCAGCCGCGGGACTGCTACCTACGAGCAGTACTTC.

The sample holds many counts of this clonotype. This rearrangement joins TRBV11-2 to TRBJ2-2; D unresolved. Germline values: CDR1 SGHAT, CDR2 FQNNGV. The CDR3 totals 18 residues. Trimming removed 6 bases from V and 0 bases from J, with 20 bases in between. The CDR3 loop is CASRVTENRQSNTGELFF. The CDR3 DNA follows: TGTGCCAGCAGGGTAACGGAGAACCGGCAATCGAACACCGGGGAGCTGTTTTTT.

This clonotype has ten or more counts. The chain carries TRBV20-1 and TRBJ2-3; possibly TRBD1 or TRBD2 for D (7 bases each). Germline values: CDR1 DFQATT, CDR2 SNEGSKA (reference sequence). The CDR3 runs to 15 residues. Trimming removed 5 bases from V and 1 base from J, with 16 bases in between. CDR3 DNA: TGCAGTGCTCTCAGGGGGGGTCGGGGCACAGATACGCAGTATTTT. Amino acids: CSALRGGRGTDTQYF.

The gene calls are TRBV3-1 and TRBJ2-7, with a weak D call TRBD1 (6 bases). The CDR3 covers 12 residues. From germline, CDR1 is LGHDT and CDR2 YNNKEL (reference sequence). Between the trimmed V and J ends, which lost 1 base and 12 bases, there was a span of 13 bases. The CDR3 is CASSQVVDRMYF. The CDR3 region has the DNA TGTGCCAGCAGCCAAGTAGTGGACAGAATGTACTTC.

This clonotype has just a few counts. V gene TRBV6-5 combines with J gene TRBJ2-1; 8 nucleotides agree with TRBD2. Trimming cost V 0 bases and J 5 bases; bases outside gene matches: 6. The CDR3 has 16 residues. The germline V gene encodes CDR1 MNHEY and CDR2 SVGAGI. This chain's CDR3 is CASSYSGGRTNNEQFF. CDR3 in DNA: TGTGCCAGCAGTTACTCGGGCGGGAGGACCAACAATGAGCAGTTCTTC.

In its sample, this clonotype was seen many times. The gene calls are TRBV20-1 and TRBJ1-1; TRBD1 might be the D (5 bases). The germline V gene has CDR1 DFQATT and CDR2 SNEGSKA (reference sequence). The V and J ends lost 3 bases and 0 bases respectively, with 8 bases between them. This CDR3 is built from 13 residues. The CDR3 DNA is TGCAGTGCTAGTCAGGGAATGAACACTGAAGCTTTCTTT. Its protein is CSASQGMNTEAFF.

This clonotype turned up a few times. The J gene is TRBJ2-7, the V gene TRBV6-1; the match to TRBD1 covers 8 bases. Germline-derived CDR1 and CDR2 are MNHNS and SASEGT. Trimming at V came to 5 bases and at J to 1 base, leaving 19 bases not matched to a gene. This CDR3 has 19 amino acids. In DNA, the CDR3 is TGTGCCAGCAGTCCCCGTAAATCAGGGGGCCTTGGTAGTTCCTACGAGCAGTACGTC. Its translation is CASSPRKSGGLGSSYEQYV.

The DNA for the CDR3 is TGTGCTAGTTGTGACTACTATAGCACAGATACGCAGTATTTT. This codes for CASCDYYSTDTQYF. The chain is built from TRBV12-5 and TRBJ2-3, with D possibly being TRBD2 (5 bases). The ends were cut back, 8 bases at V and 0 bases at J, with 12 bases in the middle. The CDR3 spans 14 residues. Germline V CDR1 and CDR2: LGHNT, FRNRAP.